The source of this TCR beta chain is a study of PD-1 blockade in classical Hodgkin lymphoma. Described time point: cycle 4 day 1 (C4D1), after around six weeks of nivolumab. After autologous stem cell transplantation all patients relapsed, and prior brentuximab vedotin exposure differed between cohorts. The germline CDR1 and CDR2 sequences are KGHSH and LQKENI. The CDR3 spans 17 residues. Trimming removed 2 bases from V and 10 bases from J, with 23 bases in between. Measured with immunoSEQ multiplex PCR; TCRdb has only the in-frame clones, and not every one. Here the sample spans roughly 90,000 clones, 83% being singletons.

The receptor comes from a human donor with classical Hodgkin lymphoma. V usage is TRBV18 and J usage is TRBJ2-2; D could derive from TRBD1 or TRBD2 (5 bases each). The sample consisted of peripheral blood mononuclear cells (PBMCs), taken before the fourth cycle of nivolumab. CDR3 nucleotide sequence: TGTGCCAGCTCACCATCCCCATCGGGACCCACCGACCCGGAGCTGTTTTTT. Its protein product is CASSPSPSGPTDPELFF.